The subject of this entry is one T cell receptor beta chain. Its antigen is currently unknown. Profiling of TCR beta VDJ combinations and CDR3 sequences used genomic DNA as template. In TCRdb, the reads were re-called with MiXCR into one record per CDR3 protein. The sample gives about 110,000 distinct CDR3 sequences, around 49% of which show up once; approximately 32% is in the top ten. CDR1 and CDR2 (germline): MGHRA, YSYEKL. This CDR3 spans 14 amino acids. V lost 3 bases, J lost 2 bases, and 0 bases stayed unmatched. This sample was included in a study of CD8+CD57+ T cells in acquired aplastic anemia. Across the study: An average of roughly 3 ug of DNA was obtained from sorted CD4+ and CD8+ cells. Study results and limitations: In common between the patients and the controls were twenty-nine CD8+ CDR3 sequences. Controls and patients did not differ significantly in CD8+ Simpson's diversity.

The chain is built from TRBV4-1 and TRBJ2-5; 10 nucleotides align to TRBD1. What was sequenced was sorted CD4+, CD8+, or CD8+CD57+ T cells (not recorded which) from PBMCs. The receptor comes from a human donor in good health, serving as a control. In DNA form, the CDR3 reads TGCGCCAGCAGCCAGGACAGGGGGCAAGAGACCCAGTACTTC. Its translation is CASSQDRGQETQYF.